The T cell receptor (beta chain) under discussion was sequenced for a study of T-cell memory formation after mild COVID-19. This clonotype has only a few counts. What it recognizes is unknown. The CDR3 has 14 residues. The V end lost 5 bases, the J end lost 5 bases, and 13 bases lay between the germline ends. TCRdb reprocessed the 5' RACE reads with MiXCR, giving one entry per CDR3 protein. This repertoire shows under 450,000 distinct CDR3 sequences, around 20% found once; its top ten account for around 20%. Findings and caveats of the study: There was a balanced CD4/CD8 profile in clones contracting day 15 to 85, and later expanders leaned CD4+.

V gene TRBV12-3 or TRBV12-4 combines with J gene TRBJ1-5; D may be TRBD1 (5 bases). The TCR was taken from a man aged 18 to 35 who had mild COVID-19 (a few samples of this study predate the infection). Cell type and time point are not known. The sequenced material came from PBMCs or a T cell subset sorted from them (not recorded which). CDR3 sequence reads: CASSHGLGDQPQHF. The DNA for the CDR3 is TGTGCCAGCAGTCATGGCCTGGGGGATCAGCCCCAGCATTTT.